A selection of T cell receptor beta chains follows, all from one sample in a study of T-cell reconstitution after alpha-beta-depleted transplantation in children. A single record per CDR3 protein comes from TCRdb applying MiXCR to the PCR reads. The sample carries about 580,000 distinct CDR3 sequences, roughly a quarter recorded once. This specimen was PBMCs, taken before TCRalphabeta/CD19-depleted stem cell transplant. The source is a boy under three years old with Wiskott-Aldrich syndrome, due to receive a stem cell transplant. The CDR3 runs from the conserved cysteine through the conserved F or W.

TRBJ2-5,TRBV9,CASSIGPQVLVRETQYF
TRBJ2-3,TRBV5-1,CASSLTGGVSDTQYF
TRBJ2-5,TRBV4-2,CASSQWSGGLGETQYF
TRBJ1-1,TRBV5-1,CASSFGHPNTEAFF
TRBJ1-2,TRBV30,CAWSGRVKGYTF
TRBJ2-1,TRBV27,CASSLPPSGEQFF
TRBJ2-1,TRBV20-1,CSAGTSGRTANEQFF
TRBJ1-1,TRBV29-1,CSALSKWDTEAFF
TRBJ2-5,TRBV14,CASSQVFPIQETQYF
TRBJ2-5,TRBV12-3/TRBV12-4,CASRGDRFQETQYF
TRBJ2-1,TRBV20-1,CSARVRGGGYNEQFF
TRBJ2-7,TRBV20-1,CSASTGTGYEQYF
TRBJ2-1,TRBV5-4,CASSLVASGRLSSYNEQFF
TRBJ1-1,TRBV5-1,CASSFLRVNTEAFF
TRBJ2-5,TRBV24-1,CATSETSGRGGQETQYF
TRBJ2-3,TRBV5-1,CASSYLAGFADTQYF
TRBJ2-1,TRBV11-3,CASSPGSGDRGLNEQFF
TRBJ2-3,TRBV6-1,CASSVEGGGTDTQYF
TRBJ2-7,TRBV10-3,CAISDDRVSEQYF
TRBJ1-1,TRBV6-5,CASSYRQNTEAFF
TRBJ2-7,TRBV29-1,CSVSGRLFDEQYF
TRBJ1-6,TRBV7-2,CASSSRGSFNSPLHF
TRBJ2-1,TRBV13,CASSLFIGGRRFF
TRBJ2-1,TRBV7-8,CASSPSTGTSGRSEQFF
TRBJ2-7,TRBV5-6,CASSLVGRTHEQYF
TRBJ1-2,TRBV12-3/TRBV12-4,CASTRQGDLNYGYTF
TRBJ2-3,TRBV5-1,CASSSLRTRSDTQYF
TRBJ2-5,TRBV12-3/TRBV12-4,CASTSGGGVETQYF
TRBJ2-1,TRBV18,CASSPPASGSNEQFF
TRBJ1-4,TRBV30,CAWRQIQLENEKLFF
TRBJ2-3,TRBV11-1,CASINRPTSGPSTDTQYF
TRBJ2-7,TRBV29-1,CSVGGRGKGYEQYF
TRBJ2-1,TRBV19,CASTITPGLVYNEQFF
TRBJ2-1,TRBV29-1,CSGTSGGSYNEQFF
TRBJ2-3,TRBV5-1,CASSFGLLTDTQYF
TRBJ2-2,TRBV10-3,CAISESRAGITGELFF
TRBJ2-5,TRBV5-1,CASSGGGEQETQYF
TRBJ1-1,TRBV29-1,CSVGEGIREAFF
TRBJ2-5,TRBV29-1,CSAGVGAKRETQYF
TRBJ2-5,TRBV5-6,CASSFGTGGLVFNQTQYF
TRBJ1-2,TRBV2,CASSGETANYGYTF
TRBJ2-5,TRBV10-3,CAIGAGPVETQYF
TRBJ2-2,TRBV9,CASSGLAGGRGELFF
TRBJ2-3,TRBV11-2,CASSLVNLAGAVDTQYF
TRBJ2-7,TRBV5-1,CASRVTETYEQYF
TRBJ1-2,TRBV28,CASSSWGANYGYTF
TRBJ1-6,TRBV10-3,CAISRHPRDNSPLHF
TRBJ2-5,TRBV29-1,CSGQSSGRAPETQYF
TRBJ2-1,TRBV29-1,CSANPHHLASNEQFF
TRBJ1-2,TRBV7-2,CASSLAGITYGYTF
TRBJ1-1,TRBV20-1,CSARIPGVAPEAFF
TRBJ2-3,TRBV12-3/TRBV12-4,CASSLKVDTQYF
TRBJ1-2,TRBV29-1,CSVERTGTDGYTF
TRBJ2-1,TRBV20-1,CSARARSAYNEQFF
TRBJ1-1,TRBV5-1,CASRSGEGTEAFF
TRBJ2-7,TRBV5-1,CASSIGTVSYEQYF
TRBJ2-7,TRBV7-2,CASSFLAGDSYEQYF